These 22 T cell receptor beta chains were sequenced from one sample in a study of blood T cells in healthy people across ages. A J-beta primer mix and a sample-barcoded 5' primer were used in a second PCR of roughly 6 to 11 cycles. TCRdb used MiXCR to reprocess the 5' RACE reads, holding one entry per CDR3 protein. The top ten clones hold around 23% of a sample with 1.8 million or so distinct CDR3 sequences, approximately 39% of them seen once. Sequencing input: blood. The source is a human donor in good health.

The chain's CDR3 is CAISEPAGTSSYEQYF. Written as DNA, the CDR3 is TGTGCCATCAGTGAGCCCGCCGGGACTAGCTCCTACGAGCAGTACTTC. The J gene is TRBJ2-7, the V gene TRBV10-3; TRBD2 agrees at 8 bases. Per germline, CDR1 ENHRY and CDR2 SYGVKD. The length of the CDR3 is 16 residues. The trim removed 2 bases at V and 0 bases at J, leaving 6 bases unmatched.

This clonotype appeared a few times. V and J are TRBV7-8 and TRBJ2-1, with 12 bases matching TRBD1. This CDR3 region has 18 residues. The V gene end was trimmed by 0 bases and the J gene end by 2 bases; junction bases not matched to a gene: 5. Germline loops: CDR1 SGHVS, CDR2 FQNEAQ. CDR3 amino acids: CASSLAAGTGGAYNEQFF. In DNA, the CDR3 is TGTGCCAGCAGCTTAGCAGCCGGGACAGGGGGCGCCTACAATGAGCAGTTCTTC.

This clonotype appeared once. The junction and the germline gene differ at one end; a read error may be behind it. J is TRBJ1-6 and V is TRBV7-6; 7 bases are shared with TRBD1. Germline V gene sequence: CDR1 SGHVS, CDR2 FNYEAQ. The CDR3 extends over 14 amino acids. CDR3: CASSFGTDKSPLHF. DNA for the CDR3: TGTGCCAGCAGCTTTGGGACAGATAAATCACCCCTCCACTTT.

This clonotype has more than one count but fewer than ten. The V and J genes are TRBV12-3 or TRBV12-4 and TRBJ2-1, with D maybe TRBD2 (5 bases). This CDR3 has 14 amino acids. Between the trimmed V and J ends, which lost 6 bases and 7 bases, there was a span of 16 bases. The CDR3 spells CASRRDRARNEQFF. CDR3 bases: TGTGCCAGCAGGAGGGATAGGGCTCGTAATGAGCAGTTCTTC.

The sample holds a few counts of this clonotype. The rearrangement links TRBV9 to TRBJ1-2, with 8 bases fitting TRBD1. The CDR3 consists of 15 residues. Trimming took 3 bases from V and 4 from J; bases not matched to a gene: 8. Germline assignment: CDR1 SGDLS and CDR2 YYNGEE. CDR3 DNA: TGTGCCAGCAGCGAGACCCTCACAGGGGGCTATGGCTACACCTTC. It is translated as CASSETLTGGYGYTF.

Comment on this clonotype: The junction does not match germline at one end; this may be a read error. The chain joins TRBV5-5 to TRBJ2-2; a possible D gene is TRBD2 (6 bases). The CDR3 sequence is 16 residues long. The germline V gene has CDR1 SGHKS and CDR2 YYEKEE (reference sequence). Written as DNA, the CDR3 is TGTGCCAGCAGCTTCTCCATAAACACCGACACCGGGGGGCTGTTTTTT. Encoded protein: CASSFSINTDTGGLFF.

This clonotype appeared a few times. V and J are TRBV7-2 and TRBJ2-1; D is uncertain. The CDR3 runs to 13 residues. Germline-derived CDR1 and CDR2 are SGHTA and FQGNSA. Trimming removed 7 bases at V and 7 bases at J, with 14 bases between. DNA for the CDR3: TGTGCCAGCAACCCTGGTCGACCTAATGAGCAGTTCTTC. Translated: CASNPGRPNEQFF. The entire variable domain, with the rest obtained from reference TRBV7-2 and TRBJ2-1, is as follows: GAGVSQSPSNKVTEKGKDVELRCDPISGHTALYWYRQSLGQGLEFLIYFQGNSAPDKSGLPSDRFSAERTGGSVSTLTIQRTQQEDSAVYLCASNPGRPNEQFFGPGTRLTVL.

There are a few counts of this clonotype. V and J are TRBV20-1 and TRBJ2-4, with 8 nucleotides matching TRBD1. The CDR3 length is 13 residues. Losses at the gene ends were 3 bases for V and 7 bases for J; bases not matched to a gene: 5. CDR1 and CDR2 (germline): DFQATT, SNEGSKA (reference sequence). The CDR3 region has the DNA TGCAGTGCTAGGGGACAGGTGGGGAACATTCAGTACTTC. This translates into CSARGQVGNIQYF.

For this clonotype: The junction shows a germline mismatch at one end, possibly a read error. The CDR3 coding sequence is TGTGCCTGGAGTGTTAAGGGGACGAGACCCTACGGGCAGTACTTC. This codes for CAWSVKGTRPYGQYF. The V gene is TRBV30, the J gene TRBJ2-7; D assignment may be TRBD1 or TRBD2 (5 bases each). This CDR3 has 15 residues. From germline, CDR1 is GTSNPN and CDR2 SVGIG (reference sequence).

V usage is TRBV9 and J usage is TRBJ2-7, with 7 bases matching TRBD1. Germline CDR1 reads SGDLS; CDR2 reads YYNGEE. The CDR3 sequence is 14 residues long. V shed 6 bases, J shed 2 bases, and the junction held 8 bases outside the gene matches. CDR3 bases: TGTGCCAGCACCCCCCGGGACAGACCCTACGAGCAGTACTTC. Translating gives CASTPRDRPYEQYF.

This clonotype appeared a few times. The CDR3 nucleotides read TGCGCCAGCAGCAAATGGACGAATCAGCCCCAGCATTTT. Encoded protein: CASSKWTNQPQHF. V gene TRBV5-1 combines with J gene TRBJ1-5, with D uncertain. Trimming pared 4 bases from V and 4 bases from J, leaving 9 bases between. Germline V CDR1 and CDR2: SGHRS, YFSETQ. The CDR3 consists of 13 residues.

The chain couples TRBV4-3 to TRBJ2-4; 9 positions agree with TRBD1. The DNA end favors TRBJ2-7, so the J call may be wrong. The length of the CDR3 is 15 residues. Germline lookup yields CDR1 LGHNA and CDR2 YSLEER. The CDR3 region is CASSQMDRGYNEQYF. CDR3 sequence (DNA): TGCGCCAGCAGCCAAATGGACAGGGGATACAACGAGCAGTACTTC.

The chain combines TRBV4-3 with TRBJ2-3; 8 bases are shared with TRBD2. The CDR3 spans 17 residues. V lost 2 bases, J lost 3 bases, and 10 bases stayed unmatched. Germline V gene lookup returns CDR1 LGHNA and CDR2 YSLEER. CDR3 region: CASSQSLLGTSTDTQYF. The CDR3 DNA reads TGCGCCAGCAGCCAATCCCTACTCGGGACTAGTACAGATACGCAGTATTTT.

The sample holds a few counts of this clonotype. The CDR3, as DNA: TGCAGCGTTGATGGTCGGGAGGATGAAAAACTGTTTTTT. Protein product: CSVDGREDEKLFF. The chain links TRBV29-1 to TRBJ1-4; D is ambiguous. The CDR3 has 13 residues. The germline V gene encodes CDR1 SQVTM and CDR2 ANQGSEA. Trimming removed 3 bases from V and 6 bases from J, with 11 bases in between. Looking up the rest from reference TRBV29-1 and TRBJ1-4 gives the full variable domain: SAVISQKPSRDICQRGTSLTIQCQVDSQVTMMFWYRQQPGQSLTLIATANQGSEATYESGFVIDKFPISRPNLTFSTLTVSNMSPEDSSIYLCSVDGREDEKLFFGSGTQLSVL.

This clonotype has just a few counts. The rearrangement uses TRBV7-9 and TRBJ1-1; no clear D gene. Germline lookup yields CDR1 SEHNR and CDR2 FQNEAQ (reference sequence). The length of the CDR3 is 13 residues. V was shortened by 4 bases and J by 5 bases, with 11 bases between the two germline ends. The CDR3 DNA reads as TGTGCCAGCAGCTCATATATTGCGACTGAAGCTTTCTTT. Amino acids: CASSSYIATEAFF.

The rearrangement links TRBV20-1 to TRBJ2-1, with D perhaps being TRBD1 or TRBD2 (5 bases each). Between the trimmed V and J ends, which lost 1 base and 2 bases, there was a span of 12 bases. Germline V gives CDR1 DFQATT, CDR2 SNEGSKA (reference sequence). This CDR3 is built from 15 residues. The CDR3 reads CSARATGRAYNEQFF. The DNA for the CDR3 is TGCAGTGCTAGAGCCACGGGGCGGGCCTACAATGAGCAGTTCTTC.

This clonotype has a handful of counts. The CDR3: CASSSSGGGNQPQHF. The CDR3 region has the DNA TGTGCCAGCAGCTCCAGTGGGGGTGGCAATCAGCCCCAGCATTTT. The chain links TRBV7-9 to TRBJ1-5; tentative D call: TRBD1 (5 bases). Germline-derived CDR1 and CDR2 are SEHNR and FQNEAQ (reference sequence). With 4 bases removed from V and 2 bases from J, the gap between germline ends came to 12 bases. There are 15 residues in the CDR3.

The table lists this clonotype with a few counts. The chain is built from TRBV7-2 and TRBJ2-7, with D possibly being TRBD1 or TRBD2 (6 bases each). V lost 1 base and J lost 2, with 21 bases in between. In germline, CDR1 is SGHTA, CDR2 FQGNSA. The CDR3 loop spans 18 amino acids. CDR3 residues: CASSLGTGNQRVPYEQYF. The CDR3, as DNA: TGTGCCAGCAGCTTAGGTACAGGGAATCAGCGGGTCCCCTACGAGCAGTACTTC.

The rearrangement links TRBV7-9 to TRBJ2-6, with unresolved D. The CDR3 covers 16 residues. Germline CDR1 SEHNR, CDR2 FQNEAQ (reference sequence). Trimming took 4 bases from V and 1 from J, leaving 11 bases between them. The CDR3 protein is CASSYHLGSGANVLTF. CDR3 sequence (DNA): TGTGCCAGCAGCTATCACCTTGGGTCTGGGGCCAACGTCCTGACTTTC.

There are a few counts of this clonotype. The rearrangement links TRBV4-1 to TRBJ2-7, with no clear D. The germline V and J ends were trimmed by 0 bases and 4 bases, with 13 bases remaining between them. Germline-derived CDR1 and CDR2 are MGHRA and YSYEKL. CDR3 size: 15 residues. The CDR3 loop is CASSQESQFNYEQYF. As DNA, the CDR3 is TGCGCCAGCAGCCAAGAGAGCCAGTTCAATTACGAGCAGTACTTC.

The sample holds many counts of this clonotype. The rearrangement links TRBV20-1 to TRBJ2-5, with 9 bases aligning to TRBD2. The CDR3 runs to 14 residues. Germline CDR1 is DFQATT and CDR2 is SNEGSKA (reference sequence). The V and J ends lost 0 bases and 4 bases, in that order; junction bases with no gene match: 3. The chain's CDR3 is CSARERGGPETQYF. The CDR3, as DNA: TGCAGTGCTAGAGAGCGGGGGGGCCCAGAGACCCAGTACTTC.

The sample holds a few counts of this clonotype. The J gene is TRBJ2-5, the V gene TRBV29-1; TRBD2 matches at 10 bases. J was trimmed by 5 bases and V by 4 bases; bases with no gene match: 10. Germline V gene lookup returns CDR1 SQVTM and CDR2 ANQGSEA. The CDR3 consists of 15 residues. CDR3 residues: CSVGGTSELYETQYF. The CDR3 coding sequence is TGCAGCGTTGGCGGGACTAGCGAACTCTATGAGACCCAGTACTTC. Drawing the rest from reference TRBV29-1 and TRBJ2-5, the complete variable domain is SAVISQKPSRDICQRGTSLTIQCQVDSQVTMMFWYRQQPGQSLTLIATANQGSEATYESGFVIDKFPISRPNLTFSTLTVSNMSPEDSSIYLCSVGGTSELYETQYFGPGTRLLVL.